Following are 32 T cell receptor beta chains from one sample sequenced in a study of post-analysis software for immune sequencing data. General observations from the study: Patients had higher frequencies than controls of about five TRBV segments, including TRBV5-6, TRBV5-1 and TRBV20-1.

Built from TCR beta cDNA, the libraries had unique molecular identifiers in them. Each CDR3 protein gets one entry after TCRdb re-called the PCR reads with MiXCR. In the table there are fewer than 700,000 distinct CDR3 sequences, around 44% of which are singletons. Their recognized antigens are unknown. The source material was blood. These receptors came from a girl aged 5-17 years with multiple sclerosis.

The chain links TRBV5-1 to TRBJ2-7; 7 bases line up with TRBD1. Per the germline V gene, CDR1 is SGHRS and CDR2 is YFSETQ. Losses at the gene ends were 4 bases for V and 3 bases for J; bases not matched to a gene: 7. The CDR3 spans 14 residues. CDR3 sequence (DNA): TGCGCCAGCAGCCGAGACAGGGAATTCTACGAGCAGTACTTC. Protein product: CASSRDREFYEQYF.

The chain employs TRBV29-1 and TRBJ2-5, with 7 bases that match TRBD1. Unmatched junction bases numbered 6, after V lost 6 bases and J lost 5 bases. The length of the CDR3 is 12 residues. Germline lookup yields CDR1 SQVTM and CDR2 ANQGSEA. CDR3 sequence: CSVATGLETQYF. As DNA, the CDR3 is TGCAGCGTGGCGACAGGGTTGGAGACCCAGTACTTC.

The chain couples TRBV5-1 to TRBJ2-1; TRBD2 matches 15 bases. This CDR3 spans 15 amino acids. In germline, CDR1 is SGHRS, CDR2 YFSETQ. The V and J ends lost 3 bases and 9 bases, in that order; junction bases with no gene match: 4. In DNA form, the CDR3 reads TGCGCCAGCAGCTCTAGGACTAGCGGGGGGGGTGAGCAGTTCTTC. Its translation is CASSSRTSGGGEQFF.

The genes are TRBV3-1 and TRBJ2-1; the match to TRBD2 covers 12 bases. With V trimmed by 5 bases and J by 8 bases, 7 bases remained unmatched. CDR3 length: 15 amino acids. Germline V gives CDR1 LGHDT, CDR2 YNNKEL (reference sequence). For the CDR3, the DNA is TGTGCCAGCAGCGCGACTAGCGGGAGTTTAGATGAGCAGTTCTTC. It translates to CASSATSGSLDEQFF.

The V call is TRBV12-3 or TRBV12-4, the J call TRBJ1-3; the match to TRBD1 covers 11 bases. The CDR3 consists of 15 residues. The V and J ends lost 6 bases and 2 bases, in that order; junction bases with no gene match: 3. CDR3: CASRRTGGAGNTIYF. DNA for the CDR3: TGTGCCAGCAGAAGGACAGGGGGCGCTGGAAACACCATATATTTT.

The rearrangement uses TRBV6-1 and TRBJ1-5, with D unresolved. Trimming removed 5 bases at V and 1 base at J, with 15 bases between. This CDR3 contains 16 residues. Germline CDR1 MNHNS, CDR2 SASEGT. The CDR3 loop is CASSPLPGGSNQPQHF. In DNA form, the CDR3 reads TGTGCCAGCAGTCCGCTTCCAGGAGGGAGCAATCAGCCCCAGCATTTT.

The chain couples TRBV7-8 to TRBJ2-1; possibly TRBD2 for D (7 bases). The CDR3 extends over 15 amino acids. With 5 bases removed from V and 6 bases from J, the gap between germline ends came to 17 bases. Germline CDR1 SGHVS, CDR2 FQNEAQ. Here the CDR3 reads CASSLGGLSSNEQFF. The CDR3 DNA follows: TGTGCCAGCAGCCTCGGGGGGCTGTCGAGCAATGAGCAGTTCTTC.

In nucleotides, the CDR3 is TGTGCCAGCAGCCAACAGGGACCGACTCACGGCACCTTC. Amino acid sequence: CASSQQGPTHGTF. The chain has TRBV7-9 and TRBJ1-2; TRBD1 might be the D (6 bases). V dropped 5 bases and J dropped 13 bases, with 20 bases sitting between them. The CDR3 is 13 amino acids. CDR1 SEHNR and CDR2 FQNEAQ come from the germline V gene (reference sequence).

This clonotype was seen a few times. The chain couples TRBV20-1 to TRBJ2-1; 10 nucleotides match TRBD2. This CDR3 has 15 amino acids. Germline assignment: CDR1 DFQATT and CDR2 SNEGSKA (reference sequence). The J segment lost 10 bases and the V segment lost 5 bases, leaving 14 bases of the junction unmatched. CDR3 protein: CSAEKLSGGAWEQFF. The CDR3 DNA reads TGCAGTGCTGAGAAGCTGAGCGGGGGGGCCTGGGAGCAGTTCTTC.

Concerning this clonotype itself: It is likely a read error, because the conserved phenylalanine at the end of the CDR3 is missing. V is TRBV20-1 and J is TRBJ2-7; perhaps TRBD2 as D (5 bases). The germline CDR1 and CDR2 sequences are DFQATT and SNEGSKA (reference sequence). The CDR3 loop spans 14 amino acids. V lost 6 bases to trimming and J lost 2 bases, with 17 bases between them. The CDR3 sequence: CSAPPADSPYEQYC. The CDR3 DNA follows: TGCAGTGCCCCCCCGGCGGACTCGCCCTACGAGCAGTACTGC.

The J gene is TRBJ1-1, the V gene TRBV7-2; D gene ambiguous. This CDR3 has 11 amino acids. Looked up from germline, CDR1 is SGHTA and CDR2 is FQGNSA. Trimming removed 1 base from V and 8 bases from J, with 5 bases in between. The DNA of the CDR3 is TGTGCCAGCAGCTTAGTGAGAGAAGCTTTCTTT. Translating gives CASSLVREAFF.

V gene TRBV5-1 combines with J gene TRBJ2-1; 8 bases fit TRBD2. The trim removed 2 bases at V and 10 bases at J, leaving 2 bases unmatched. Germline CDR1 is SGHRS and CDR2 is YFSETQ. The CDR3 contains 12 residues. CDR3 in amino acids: CASSFVAGEQFF. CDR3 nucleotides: TGCGCCAGCAGCTTCGTAGCGGGAGAGCAGTTCTTC.

The CDR3 loop reads CASSLIGVASGSYEQYF. In nucleotides, the CDR3 is TGTGCCAGCAGTTTAATTGGCGTGGCTAGCGGGTCATACGAGCAGTACTTC. The V call is TRBV27, the J call TRBJ2-4; the match to TRBD2 covers 8 bases. The J call may not be correct, given that the DNA end is closer to TRBJ2-7. This CDR3 spans 17 amino acids. Germline values: CDR1 MNHEY, CDR2 SMNVEV (reference sequence).

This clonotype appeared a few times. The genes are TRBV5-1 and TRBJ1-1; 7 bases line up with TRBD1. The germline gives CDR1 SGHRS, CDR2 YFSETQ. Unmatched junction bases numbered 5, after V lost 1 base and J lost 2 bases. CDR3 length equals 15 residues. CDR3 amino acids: CASSLTGEFNTEAFF. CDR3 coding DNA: TGCGCCAGCAGCTTGACAGGGGAGTTTAACACTGAAGCTTTCTTT.

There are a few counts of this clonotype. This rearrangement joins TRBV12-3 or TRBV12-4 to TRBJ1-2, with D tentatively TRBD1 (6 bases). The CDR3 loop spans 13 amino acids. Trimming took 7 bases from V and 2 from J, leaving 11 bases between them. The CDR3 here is CASTSQGNYGYTF. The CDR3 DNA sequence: TGTGCCAGCACCTCCCAGGGGAACTATGGCTACACCTTC.

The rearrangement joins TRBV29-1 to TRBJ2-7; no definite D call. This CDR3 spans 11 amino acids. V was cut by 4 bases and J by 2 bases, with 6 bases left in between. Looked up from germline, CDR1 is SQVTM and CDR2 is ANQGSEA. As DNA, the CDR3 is TGCAGCGTTGCGACCACCTACGAGCAGTACTTC. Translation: CSVATTYEQYF.

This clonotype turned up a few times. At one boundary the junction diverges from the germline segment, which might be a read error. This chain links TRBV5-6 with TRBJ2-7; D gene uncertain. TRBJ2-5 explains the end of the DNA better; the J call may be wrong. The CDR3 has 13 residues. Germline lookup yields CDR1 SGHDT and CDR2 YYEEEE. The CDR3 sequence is CASSLDVLETQYF. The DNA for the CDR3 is TGCGCCAGCAGCTTGGATGTTTTAGAGACCCAGTACTTC.

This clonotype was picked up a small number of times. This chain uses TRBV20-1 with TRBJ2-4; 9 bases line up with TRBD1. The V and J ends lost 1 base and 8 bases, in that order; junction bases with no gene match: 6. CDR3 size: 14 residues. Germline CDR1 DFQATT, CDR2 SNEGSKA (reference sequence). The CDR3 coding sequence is TGCAGTGCTAGAGTCAGAACAGGGGGCCACATTCAGTACTTC. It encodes CSARVRTGGHIQYF.

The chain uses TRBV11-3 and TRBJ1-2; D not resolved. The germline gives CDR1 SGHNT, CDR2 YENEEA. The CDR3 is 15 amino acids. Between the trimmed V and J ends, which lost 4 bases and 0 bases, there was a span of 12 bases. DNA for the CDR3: TGTGCCAGCAGCTCCTTTGGGGTCTCTAACTATGGCTACACCTTC. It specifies CASSSFGVSNYGYTF.

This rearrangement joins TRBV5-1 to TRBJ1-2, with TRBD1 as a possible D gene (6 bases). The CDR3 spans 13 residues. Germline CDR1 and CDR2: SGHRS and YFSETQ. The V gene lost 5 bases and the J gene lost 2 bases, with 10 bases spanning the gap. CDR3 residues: CASSYGQNYGYTF. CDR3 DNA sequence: TGCGCCAGCAGTTACGGACAGAACTATGGCTACACCTTC.

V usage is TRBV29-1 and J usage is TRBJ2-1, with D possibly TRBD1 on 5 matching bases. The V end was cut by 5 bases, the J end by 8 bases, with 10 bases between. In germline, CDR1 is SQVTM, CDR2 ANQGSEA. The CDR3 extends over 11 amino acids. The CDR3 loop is CSVSWGYEQFF. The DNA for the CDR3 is TGCAGCGTTAGTTGGGGCTATGAGCAGTTCTTC.

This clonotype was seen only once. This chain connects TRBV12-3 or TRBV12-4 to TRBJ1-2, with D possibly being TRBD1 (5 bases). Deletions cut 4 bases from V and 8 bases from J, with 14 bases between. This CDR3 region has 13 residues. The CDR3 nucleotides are TGTGCCAGCAGTTCGGGGGTGATAGGAGGCTACACCTTC. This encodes CASSSGVIGGYTF.

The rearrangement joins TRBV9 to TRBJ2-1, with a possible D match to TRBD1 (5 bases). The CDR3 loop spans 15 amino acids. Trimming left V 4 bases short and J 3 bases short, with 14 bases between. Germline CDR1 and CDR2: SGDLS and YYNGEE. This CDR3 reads CASSPGHADYNEQFF. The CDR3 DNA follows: TGTGCCAGCAGCCCAGGACACGCGGACTACAATGAGCAGTTCTTC.

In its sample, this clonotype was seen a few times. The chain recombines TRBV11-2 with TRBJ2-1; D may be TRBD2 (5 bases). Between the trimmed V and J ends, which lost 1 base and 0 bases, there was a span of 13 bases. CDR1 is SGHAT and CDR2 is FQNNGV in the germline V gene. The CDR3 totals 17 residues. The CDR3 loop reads CASSLGPSGISYNEQFF. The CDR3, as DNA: TGTGCCAGCAGCTTAGGACCCTCGGGGATCTCCTACAATGAGCAGTTCTTC.

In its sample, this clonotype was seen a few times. The CDR3 nucleotides read TGTGCCAGCTCCCCCAGTAGCGGACGATACAATGAGCAGTTCTTC. Translating it yields CASSPSSGRYNEQFF. The V call is TRBV27, the J call TRBJ2-1, with a possible D match to TRBD2 (6 bases). The V end was cut by 8 bases, the J end by 4 bases, with 18 bases between. Germline V gives CDR1 MNHEY, CDR2 SMNVEV (reference sequence). This CDR3 contains 15 residues.

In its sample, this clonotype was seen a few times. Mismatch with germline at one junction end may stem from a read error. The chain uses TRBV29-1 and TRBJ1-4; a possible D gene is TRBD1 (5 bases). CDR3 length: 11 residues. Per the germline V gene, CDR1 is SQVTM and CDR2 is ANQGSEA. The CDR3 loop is CNVAQGDELFF. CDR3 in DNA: TGCAACGTTGCCCAGGGTGATGAACTGTTTTTT.

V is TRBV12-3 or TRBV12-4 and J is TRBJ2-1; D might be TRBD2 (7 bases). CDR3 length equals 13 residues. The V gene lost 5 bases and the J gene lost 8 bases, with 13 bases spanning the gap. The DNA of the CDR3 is TGTGCCAGCAGTAGAGGGGGGGGAGATGAGCAGTTCTTC. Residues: CASSRGGGDEQFF.

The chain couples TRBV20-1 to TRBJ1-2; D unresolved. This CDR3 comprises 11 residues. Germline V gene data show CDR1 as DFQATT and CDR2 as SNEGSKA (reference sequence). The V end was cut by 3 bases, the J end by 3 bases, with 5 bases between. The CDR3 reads CSASVDYGYTF. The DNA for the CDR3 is TGCAGTGCTAGCGTTGACTATGGCTACACCTTC.

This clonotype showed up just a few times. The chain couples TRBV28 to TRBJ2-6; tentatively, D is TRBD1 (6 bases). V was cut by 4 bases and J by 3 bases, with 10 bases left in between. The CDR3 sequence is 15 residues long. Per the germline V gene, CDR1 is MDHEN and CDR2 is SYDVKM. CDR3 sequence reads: CASSSTGNGANVLTF. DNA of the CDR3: TGTGCCAGCAGTTCCACAGGGAATGGGGCCAACGTCCTGACTTTC.

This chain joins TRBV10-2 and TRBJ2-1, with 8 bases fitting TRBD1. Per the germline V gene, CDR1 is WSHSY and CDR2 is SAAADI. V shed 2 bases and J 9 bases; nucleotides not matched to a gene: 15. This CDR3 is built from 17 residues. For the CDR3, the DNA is TGCGCCAGCAGTGAGGGACCGTCCTCACCCAGGGGGCTTGAGCAGTTCTTC. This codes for CASSEGPSSPRGLEQFF.

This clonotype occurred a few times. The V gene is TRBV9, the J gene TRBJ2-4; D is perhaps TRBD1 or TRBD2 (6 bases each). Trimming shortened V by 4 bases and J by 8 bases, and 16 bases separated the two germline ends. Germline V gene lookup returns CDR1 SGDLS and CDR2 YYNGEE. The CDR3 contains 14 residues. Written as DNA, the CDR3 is TGTGCCAGCAGCACCTTTGGGGGGCGGGACATTCAGTACTTC. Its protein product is CASSTFGGRDIQYF.

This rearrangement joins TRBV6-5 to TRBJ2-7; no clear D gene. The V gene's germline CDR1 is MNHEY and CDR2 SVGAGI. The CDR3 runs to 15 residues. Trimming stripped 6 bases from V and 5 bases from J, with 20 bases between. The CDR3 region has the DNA TGTGCCAGCAGCCCCTACCGTCCTGGTGGCAACGAGCAGTACTTC. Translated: CASSPYRPGGNEQYF.